This TCR beta chain was found in a study of cytomegalovirus exposure and HLA in healthy donors. The CDR3 is 16 residues long. The V gene's germline CDR1 is GTSNPN and CDR2 SVGIG (reference sequence). V lost 2 bases to trimming and J lost 7 bases; unmatched junction nucleotides: 7. PCR involved 60 Vbeta and 13 Jbeta primers. The assay was immunoSEQ multiplex PCR, and TCRdb's table has in-frame clones only and misses some. The table has more than 150,000 clones, more than 75% seen once. Sequenced input: PBMCs. The receptor comes from a woman aged 25-40 years in good health and CMV-seropositive. V is TRBV30 and J is TRBJ1-6, with 11 positions matching TRBD1. As DNA, the CDR3 is TGTGCCTGGAGTATAGTCTGGGACAGGGGGAATTCACCCCTCCACTTT. Amino acid sequence: CAWSIVWDRGNSPLHF.